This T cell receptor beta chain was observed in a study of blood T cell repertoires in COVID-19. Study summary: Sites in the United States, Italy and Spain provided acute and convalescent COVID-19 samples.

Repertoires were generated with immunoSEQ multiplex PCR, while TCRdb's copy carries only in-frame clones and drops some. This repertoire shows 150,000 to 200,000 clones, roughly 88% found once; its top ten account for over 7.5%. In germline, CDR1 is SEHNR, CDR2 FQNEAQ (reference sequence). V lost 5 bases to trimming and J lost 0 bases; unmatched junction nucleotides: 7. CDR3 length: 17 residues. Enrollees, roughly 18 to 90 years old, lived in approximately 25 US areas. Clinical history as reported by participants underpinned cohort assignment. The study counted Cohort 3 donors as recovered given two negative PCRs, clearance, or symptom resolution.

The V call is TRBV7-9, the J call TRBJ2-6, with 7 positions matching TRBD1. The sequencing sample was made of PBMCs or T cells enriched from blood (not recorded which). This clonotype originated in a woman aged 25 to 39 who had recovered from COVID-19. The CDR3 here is CASSLRGFSSGANVLTF. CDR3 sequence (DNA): TGTGCCAGCAGCCTCAGGGGGTTTAGCTCTGGGGCCAACGTCCTGACTTTC.